This T cell receptor beta chain was recorded in a study of metastatic and nonmetastatic thyroid tumors. Study details: Peripheral blood and tumor or nodule samples from malignant and benign thyroid patients were compared.

The V end lost 9 bases, the J end lost 7 bases, and 21 bases lay between the germline ends. Germline CDR1 is MDHEN and CDR2 is SYDVKM. The CDR3 covers 14 residues. This clone is a singleton in its sample. What it recognizes is unknown. Findings and limits, study-wide: Reports indicated that malignant thyroid tumors showed significantly higher TCR beta diversity than benign nodules did, in blood and tumor.

As processed by the authors: The study built a papillary thyroid cancer distant-metastasis classifier from CDR3 differences across clinicopathological groups. TCRdb re-processed the PCR reads through MiXCR. The V and J calls were not made by the authors but by TCRdb's processing. The sample lists 35,000 to 50,000 clones, 28% seen once, with more than 9% in the top ten. Patients had received no treatment of any kind before thyroid surgery. The chain has TRBV28 and TRBJ1-2; possible D gene TRBD1, 5 bases. The sequenced sample consisted of blood. The TCR sequence derives from a male donor with papillary thyroid cancer or a benign thyroid nodule (not recorded which). Some clones in this sample may be carry-over from other donors' samples. The CDR3 here is CARSPPGGGGGYTF. The CDR3 nucleotides are TGTGCCAGAAGCCCTCCGGGCGGGGGGGGTGGCTACACCTTC.